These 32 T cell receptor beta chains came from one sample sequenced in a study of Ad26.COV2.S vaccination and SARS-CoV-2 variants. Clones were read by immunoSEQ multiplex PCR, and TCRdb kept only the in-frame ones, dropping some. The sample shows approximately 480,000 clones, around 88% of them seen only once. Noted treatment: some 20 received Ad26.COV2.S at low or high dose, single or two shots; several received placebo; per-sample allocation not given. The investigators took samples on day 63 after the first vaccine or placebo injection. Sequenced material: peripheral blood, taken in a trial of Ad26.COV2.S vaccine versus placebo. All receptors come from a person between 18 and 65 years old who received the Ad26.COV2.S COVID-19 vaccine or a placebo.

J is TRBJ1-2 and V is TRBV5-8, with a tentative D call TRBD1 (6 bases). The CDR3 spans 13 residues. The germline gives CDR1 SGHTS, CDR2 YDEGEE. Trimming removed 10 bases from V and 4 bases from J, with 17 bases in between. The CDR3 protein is CASGDGGPYGYTF. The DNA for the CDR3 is TGTGCCTCAGGGGATGGCGGCCCCTATGGCTACACCTTC.

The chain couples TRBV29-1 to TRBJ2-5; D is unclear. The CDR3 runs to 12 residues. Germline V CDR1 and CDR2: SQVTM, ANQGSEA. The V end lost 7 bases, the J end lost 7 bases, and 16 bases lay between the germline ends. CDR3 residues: CSAVVAWGTQYF. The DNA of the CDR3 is TGCAGCGCCGTAGTAGCTTGGGGGACCCAGTACTTC.

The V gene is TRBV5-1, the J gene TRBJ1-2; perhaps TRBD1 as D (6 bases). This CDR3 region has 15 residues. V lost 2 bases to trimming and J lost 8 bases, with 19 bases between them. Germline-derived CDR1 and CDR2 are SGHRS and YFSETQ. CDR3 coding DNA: TGCGCCAGCAGCTTACAGGGTCCCCCTCAGACGGGCTACACCTTC. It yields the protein CASSLQGPPQTGYTF. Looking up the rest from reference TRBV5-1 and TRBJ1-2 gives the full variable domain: KAGVTQTPRYLIKTRGQQVTLSCSPISGHRSVSWYQQTPGQGLQFLFEYFSETQRNKGNFPGRFSGRQFSNSRSEMNVSTLELGDSALYLCASSLQGPPQTGYTFGSGTRLTVV.

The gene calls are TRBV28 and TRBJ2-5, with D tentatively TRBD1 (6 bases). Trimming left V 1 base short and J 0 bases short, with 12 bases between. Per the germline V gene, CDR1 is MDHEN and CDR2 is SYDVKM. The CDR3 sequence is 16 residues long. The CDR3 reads CASSLSQGKYQETQYF. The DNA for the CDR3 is TGTGCCAGCAGTTTATCGCAGGGGAAGTACCAAGAGACCCAGTACTTC.

CDR3 DNA sequence: TGTGCCAGCAGCCTGACAGGGTTGGAGACCCAGTACTTC. It translates to CASSLTGLETQYF. V gene TRBV5-4 combines with J gene TRBJ2-5, with 7 bases aligning to TRBD1. This CDR3 contains 13 residues. Per germline, CDR1 SGHNT and CDR2 YYREEE (reference sequence). V lost 4 bases to trimming and J lost 5 bases; unmatched junction nucleotides: 5.

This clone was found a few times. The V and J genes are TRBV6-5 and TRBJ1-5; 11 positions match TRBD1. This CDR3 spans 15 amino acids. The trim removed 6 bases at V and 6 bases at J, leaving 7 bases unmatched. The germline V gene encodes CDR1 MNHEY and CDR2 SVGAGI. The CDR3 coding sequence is TGTGCCAGCAGCCTAGGACAGGGGGCGCGTCAGCCCCAGCATTTT. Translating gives CASSLGQGARQPQHF.

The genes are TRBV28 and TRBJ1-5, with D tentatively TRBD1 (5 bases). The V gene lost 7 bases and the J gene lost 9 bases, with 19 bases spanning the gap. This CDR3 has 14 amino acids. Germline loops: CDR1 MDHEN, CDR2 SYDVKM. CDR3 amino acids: CASTKQDGGWPQHF. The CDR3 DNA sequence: TGTGCCAGCACCAAACAGGACGGGGGGTGGCCCCAGCATTTT.

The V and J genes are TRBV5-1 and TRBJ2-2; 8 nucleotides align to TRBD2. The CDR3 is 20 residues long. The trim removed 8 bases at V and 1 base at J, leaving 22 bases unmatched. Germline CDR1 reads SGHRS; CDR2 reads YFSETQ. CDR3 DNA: TGCGCCAGAACAAGCCCGGGAGCGGGAGAGGAGGTTAGGAACACCGGGGAGCTGTTTTTT. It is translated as CARTSPGAGEEVRNTGELFF.

The CDR3 region is CATSDRGQGLADTQYF. The CDR3 DNA is TGTGCCACCAGTGATAGGGGACAGGGTTTAGCAGATACGCAGTATTTT. The rearrangement uses TRBV24-1 and TRBJ2-3; 9 bases map to TRBD1. The CDR3 consists of 16 residues. The germline V gene has CDR1 KGHDR and CDR2 SFDVKD. The junction had 7 bases not matched to a gene; V was cut back by 3 bases and J by 4 bases.

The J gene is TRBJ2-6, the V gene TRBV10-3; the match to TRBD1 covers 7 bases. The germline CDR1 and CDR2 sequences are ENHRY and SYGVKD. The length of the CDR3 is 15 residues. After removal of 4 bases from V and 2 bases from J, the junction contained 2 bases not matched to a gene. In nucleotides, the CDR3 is TGTGCCATCAGTGCCGACAGGGCTGGGGCCAACGTCCTGACTTTC. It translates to CAISADRAGANVLTF.

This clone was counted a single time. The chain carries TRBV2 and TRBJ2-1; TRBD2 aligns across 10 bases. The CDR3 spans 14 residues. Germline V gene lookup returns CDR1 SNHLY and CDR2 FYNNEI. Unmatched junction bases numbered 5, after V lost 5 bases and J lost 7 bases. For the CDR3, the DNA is TGTGCCAGCAGTCTAGCGGGAGTTTCTAATGAGCAGTTCTTC. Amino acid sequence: CASSLAGVSNEQFF. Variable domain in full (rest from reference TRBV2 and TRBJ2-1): EPEVTQTPSHQVTQMGQEVILRCVPISNHLYFYWYRQILGQKVEFLVSFYNNEISEKSEIFDDQFSVERPDGSNFTLKIRSTKLEDSAMYFCASSLAGVSNEQFFGPGTRLTVL.

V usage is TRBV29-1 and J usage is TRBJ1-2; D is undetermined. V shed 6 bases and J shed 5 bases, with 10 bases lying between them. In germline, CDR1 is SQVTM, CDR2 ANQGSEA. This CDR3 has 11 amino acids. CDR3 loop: CSVQTVYGYTF. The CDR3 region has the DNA TGCAGCGTGCAGACCGTATATGGCTACACCTTC.

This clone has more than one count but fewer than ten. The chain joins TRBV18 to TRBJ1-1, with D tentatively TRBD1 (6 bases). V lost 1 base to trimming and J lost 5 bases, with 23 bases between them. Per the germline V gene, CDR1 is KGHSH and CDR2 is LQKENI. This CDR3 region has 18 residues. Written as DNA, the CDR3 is TGTGCCAGCTCACCACGGCTGACAGGTCGTTCCTCCCCGACTGAAGCTTTCTTT. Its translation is CASSPRLTGRSSPTEAFF.

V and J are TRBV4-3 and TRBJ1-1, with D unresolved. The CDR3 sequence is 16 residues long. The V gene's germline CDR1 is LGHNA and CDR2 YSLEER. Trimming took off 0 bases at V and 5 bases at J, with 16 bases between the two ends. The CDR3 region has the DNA TGCGCCAGCAGCCAAGAACGTTTGGGGATATCGACTGAAGCTTTCTTT. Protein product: CASSQERLGISTEAFF.

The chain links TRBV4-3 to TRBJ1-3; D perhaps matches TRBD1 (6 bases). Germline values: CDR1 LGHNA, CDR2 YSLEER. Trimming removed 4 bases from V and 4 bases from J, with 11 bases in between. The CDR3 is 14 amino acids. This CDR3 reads CASSLQGRGNTIYF. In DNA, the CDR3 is TGCGCCAGCAGCCTGCAGGGGCGGGGAAACACCATATATTTT.

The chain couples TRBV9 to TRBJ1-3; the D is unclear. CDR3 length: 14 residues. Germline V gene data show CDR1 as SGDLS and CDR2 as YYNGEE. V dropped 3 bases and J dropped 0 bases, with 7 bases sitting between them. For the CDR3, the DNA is TGTGCCAGCAGCGCTGGATCCTCTGGAAACACCATATATTTT. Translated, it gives CASSAGSSGNTIYF.

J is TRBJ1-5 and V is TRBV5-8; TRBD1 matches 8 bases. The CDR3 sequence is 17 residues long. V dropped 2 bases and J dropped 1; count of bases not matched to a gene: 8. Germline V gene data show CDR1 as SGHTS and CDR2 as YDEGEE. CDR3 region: CASSLLQGALSNQPQHF. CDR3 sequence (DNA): TGTGCCAGCAGCTTACTCCAGGGGGCCTTAAGCAATCAGCCCCAGCATTTT.

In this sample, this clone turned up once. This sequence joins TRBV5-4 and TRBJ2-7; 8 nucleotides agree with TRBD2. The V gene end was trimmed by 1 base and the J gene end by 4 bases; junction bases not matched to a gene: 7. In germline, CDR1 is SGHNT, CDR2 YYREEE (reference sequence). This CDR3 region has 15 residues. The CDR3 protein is CASSLRREDPYEQYF. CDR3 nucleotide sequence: TGTGCCAGCAGCTTGCGGCGGGAGGACCCGTACGAGCAGTACTTC.

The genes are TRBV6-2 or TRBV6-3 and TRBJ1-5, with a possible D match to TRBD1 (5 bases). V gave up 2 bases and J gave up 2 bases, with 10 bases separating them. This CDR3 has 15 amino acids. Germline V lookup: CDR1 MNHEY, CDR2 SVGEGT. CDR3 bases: TGTGCCAGCAGTTACAGAGCGGGGGGCAATCAGCCCCAGCATTTT. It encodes CASSYRAGGNQPQHF.

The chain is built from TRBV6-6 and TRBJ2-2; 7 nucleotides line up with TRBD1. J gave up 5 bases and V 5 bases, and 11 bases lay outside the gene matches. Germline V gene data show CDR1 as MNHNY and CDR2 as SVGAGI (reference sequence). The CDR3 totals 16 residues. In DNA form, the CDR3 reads TGTGCCAGCAGTCCAACCCGGGACAGCTTGACCGGGGAGCTGTTTTTT. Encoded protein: CASSPTRDSLTGELFF.

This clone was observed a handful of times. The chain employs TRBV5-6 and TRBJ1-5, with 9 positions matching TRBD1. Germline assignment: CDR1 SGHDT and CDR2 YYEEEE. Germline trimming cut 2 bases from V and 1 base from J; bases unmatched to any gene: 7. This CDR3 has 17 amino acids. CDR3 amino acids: CASSFRTGTGSNQPQHF. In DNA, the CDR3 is TGTGCCAGCAGCTTCCGAACCGGGACAGGGAGCAATCAGCCCCAGCATTTT.

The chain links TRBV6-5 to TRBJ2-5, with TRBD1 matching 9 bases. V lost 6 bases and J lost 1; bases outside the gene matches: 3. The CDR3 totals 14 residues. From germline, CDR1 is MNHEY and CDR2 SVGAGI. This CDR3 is CASRGTGIQETQYF. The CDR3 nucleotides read TGTGCCAGCAGAGGGACAGGGATCCAAGAGACCCAGTACTTC.

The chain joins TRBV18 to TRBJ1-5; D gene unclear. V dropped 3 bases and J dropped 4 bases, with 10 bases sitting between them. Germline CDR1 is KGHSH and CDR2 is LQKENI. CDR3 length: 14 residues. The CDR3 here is CASSPGFQNQPQHF. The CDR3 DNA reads TGTGCCAGCTCACCGGGGTTCCAAAATCAGCCCCAGCATTTT.

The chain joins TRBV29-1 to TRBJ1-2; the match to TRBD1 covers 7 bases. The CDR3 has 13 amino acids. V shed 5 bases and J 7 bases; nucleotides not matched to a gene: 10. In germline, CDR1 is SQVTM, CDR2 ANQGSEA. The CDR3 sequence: CSVSTTGASGYTF. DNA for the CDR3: TGCAGCGTTTCGACAACAGGGGCGAGTGGCTACACCTTC.

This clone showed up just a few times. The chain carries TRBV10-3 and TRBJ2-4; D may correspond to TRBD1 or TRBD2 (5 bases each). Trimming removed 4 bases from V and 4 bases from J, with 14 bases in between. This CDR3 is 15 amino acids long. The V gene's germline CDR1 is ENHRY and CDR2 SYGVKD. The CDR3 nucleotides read TGTGCCATCAGTGGGGCCCGGGACGGGAAAAACATTCAGTACTTC. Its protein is CAISGARDGKNIQYF.

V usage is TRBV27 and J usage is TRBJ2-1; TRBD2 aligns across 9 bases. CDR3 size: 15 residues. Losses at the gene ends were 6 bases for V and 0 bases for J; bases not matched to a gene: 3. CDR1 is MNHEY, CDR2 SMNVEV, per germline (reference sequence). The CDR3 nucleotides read TGTGCCAGCAGAAGACTAGCGGACTCCTACAATGAGCAGTTCTTC. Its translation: CASRRLADSYNEQFF.

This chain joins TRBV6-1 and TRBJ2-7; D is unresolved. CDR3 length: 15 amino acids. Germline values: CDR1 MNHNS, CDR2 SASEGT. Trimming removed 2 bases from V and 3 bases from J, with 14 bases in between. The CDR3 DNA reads TGTGCCAGCAGTGAATGGGGTGGCAGCATCTACGAGCAGTACTTC. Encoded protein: CASSEWGGSIYEQYF.

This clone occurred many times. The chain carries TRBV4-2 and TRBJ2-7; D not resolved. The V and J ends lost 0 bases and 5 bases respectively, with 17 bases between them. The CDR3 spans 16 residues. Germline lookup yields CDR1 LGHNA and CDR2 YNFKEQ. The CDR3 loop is CASSQEARQEPHEQYF. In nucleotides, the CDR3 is TGTGCCAGCAGCCAAGAAGCGCGGCAGGAGCCCCACGAGCAGTACTTC.

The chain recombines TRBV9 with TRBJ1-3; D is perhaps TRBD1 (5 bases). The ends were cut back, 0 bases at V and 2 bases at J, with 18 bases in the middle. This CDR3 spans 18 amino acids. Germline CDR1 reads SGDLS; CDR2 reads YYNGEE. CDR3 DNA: TGTGCCAGCAGCGTAGCTTCCAGTTGGGGGAAAGCTGGAAACACCATATATTTT. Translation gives CASSVASSWGKAGNTIYF.

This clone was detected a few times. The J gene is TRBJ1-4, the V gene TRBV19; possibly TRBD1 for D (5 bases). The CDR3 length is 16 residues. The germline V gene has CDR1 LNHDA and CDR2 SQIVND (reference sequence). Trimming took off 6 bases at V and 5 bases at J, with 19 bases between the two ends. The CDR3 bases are TGTGCCAGTAGGGGAGAACCGGGACCGAGAAATGAAAAACTGTTTTTT. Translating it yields CASRGEPGPRNEKLFF. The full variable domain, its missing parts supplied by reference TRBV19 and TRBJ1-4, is DGGITQSPKYLFRKEGQNVTLSCEQNLNHDAMYWYRQDPGQGLRLIYYSQIVNDFQKGDIAEGYSVSREKKESFPLTVTSAQKNPTAFYLCASRGEPGPRNEKLFFGSGTQLSVL.

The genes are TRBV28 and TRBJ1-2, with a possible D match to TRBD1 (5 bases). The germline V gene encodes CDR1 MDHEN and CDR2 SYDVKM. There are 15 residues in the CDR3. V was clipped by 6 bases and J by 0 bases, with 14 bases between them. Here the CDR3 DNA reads TGTGCCAGCAGGCCGGGGGGAGGAACTAACTATGGCTACACCTTC. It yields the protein CASRPGGGTNYGYTF.

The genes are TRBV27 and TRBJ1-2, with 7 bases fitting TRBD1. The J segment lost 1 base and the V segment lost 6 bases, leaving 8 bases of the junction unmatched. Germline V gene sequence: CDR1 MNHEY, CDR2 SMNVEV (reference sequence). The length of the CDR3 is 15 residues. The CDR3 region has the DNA TGTGCCAGCAGCTCGGACAGGCGAAGTAACTATGGCTACACCTTC. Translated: CASSSDRRSNYGYTF.